The sequence of this T cell receptor (beta chain) was determined in a study of T-cell memory formation after mild COVID-19. Via MiXCR, TCRdb re-called the 5' RACE reads, giving one row per CDR3 protein. The data hold around 390,000 distinct CDR3 sequences, with approximately 15% observed a single time. This clonotype has just a few counts. With V trimmed by 5 bases and J by 5 bases, 10 bases remained unmatched. This CDR3 region has 16 residues. The sequencing input was PBMCs or a T cell subset sorted from them (not recorded which). This chain links TRBV12-3 or TRBV12-4 with TRBJ2-1, with 9 bases matching TRBD2. This sequence was found in a man aged 18 to 30 who had mild COVID-19 (a few samples of this study predate the infection). Cell type and time point are not known. The CDR3 is CASSAWTSASDNEQFF. The CDR3 DNA sequence: TGTGCCAGCAGTGCCTGGACTAGCGCCTCAGACAATGAGCAGTTCTTC.